This T cell receptor (beta chain) was sequenced in a study of monozygotic twins with inflammatory bowel disease. CDR1 MDHEN and CDR2 SYDVKM come from the germline V gene. The CDR3 spans 17 residues. The unique tags termed UMIs, each holding a 6-nucleotide sample barcode, were added by means of template switching. TCRdb processed the 5' RACE reads again and assigns one entry to each CDR3 protein, with no DNA. The sample holds some 160,000 distinct CDR3 sequences. Material for sequencing was blood. The chain links TRBV28 to TRBJ2-2; TCRdb indicates TRBD2, and absent DNA this call remains unverified. The TCR comes from a human donor with ulcerative colitis or Crohn's disease, or a healthy co-twin of an affected twin (not recorded which). The CDR3: CASSPLAGGPGTGELFF.